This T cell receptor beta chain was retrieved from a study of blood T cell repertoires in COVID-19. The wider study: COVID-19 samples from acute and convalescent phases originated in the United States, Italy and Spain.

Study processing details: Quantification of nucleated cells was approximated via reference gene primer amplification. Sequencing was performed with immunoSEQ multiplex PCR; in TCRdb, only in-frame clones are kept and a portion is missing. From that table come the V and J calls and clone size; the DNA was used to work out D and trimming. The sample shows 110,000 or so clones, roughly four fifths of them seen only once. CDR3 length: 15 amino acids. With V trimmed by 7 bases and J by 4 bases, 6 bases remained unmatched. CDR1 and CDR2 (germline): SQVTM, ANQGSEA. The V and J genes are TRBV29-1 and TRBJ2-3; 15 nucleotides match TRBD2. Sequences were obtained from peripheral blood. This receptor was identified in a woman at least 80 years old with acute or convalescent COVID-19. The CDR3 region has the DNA TGCAGCGCCCACGGGACTAGCGGGAGGTCAGATACGCAGTATTTT. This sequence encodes CSAHGTSGRSDTQYF.